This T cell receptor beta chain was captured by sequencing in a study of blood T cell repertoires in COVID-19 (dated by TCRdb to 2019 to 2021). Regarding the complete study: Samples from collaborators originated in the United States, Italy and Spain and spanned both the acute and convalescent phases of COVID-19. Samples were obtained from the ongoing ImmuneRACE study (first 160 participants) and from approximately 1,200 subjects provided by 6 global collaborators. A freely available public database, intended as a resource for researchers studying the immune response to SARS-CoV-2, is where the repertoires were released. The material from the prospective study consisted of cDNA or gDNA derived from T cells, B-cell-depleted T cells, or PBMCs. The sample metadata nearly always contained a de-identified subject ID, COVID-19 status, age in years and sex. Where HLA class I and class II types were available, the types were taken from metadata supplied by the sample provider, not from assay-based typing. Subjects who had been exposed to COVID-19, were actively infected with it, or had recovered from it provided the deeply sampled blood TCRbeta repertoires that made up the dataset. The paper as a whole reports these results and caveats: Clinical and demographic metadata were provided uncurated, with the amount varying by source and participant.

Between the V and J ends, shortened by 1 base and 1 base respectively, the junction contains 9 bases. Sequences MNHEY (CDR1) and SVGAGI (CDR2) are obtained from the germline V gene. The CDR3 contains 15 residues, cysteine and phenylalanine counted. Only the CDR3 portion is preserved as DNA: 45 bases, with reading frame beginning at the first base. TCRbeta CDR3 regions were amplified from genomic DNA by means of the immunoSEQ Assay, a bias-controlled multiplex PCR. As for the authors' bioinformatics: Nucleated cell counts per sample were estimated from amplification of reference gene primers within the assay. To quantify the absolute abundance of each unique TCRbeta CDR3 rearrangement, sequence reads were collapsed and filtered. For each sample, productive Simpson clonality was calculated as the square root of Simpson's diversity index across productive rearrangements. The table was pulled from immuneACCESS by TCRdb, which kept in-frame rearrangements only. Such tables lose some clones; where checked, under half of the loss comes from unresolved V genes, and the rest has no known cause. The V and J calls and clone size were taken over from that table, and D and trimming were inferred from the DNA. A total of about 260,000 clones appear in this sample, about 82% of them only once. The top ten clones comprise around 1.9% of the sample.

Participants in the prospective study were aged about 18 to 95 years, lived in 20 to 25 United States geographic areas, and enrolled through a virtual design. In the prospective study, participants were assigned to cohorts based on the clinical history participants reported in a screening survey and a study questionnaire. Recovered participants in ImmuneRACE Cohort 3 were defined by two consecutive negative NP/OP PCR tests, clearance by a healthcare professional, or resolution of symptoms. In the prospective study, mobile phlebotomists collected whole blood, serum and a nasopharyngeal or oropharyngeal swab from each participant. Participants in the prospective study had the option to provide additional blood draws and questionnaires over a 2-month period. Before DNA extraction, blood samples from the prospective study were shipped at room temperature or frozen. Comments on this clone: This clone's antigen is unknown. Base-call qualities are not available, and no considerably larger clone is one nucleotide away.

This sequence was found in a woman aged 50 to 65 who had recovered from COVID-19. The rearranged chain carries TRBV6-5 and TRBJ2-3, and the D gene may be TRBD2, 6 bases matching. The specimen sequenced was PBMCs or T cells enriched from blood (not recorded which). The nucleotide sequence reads TGTGCCAGCAGTTACTGGGGGGACCGCACAGATACGCAGTATTTT. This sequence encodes CASSYWGDRTDTQYF.